The present T cell receptor beta chain was sequenced within a study of cytomegalovirus exposure and HLA in healthy donors. Study results and caveats: Investigators reported 150 to 200 TCR beta chains as tied to cytomegalovirus. Subsequent analysis showed first-cohort TCR clusters tending to co-occur in roughly 130 validation repertoires.

Here immunoSEQ multiplex PCR was the method, and the copy in TCRdb shows in-frame clones only, minus some. The sample includes about 56,000 clones, 90% to 96% of them seen just once. Regarding this clone: Its target is not known.

The CDR3 spans 14 residues. CDR1 is SEHNR, CDR2 FQNEAQ, per germline (reference sequence). With 10 bases clipped from V and 3 bases from J, the junction kept 7 bases outside the gene matches. The source of this sequence is a woman between 18 and 29 years old in good health and CMV-seronegative. This chain joins TRBV7-9 and TRBJ2-5; 11 positions match TRBD2. Source material: PBMCs. Here the CDR3 DNA reads TGTGCCACCAACCTAGCGGGGGGAGAAGAGACCCAGTACTTC. Encoded protein: CATNLAGGEETQYF.